One sample yielded the 20 T cell receptor beta chains listed below, sequenced in a study of neoadjuvant anti-PD-1 for oral cavity cancer. The repertoire was sequenced with immunoSEQ multiplex PCR; TCRdb's copy has only in-frame clones and lacks some. The data show about 14,000 clones, 70% to 85% seen once. Time point denoted: after neoadjuvant nivolumab, at surgical resection. The specimen was PBMCs, collected after nivolumab (anti-PD-1) treatment. The receptors come from a person between 35 and 79 years old with oral cavity squamous cell carcinoma.

The V call is TRBV19, the J call TRBJ2-1; 8 nucleotides line up with TRBD2. The germline V gene has CDR1 LNHDA and CDR2 SQIVND (reference sequence). Germline trimming cut 0 bases from V and 2 bases from J; bases unmatched to any gene: 0. The CDR3 contains 15 residues. CDR3 in DNA: TGTGCCAGTAGTATAGACGGGGGGGCCTACAATGAGCAGTTCTTC. Residues: CASSIDGGAYNEQFF.

The chain combines TRBV7-9 with TRBJ2-5; possibly TRBD1 or TRBD2 for D (5 bases each). This CDR3 has 14 residues. From germline, CDR1 is SEHNR and CDR2 FQNEAQ (reference sequence). Trimming pared 5 bases from V and 2 bases from J, leaving 12 bases between. As DNA, the CDR3 is TGTGCCAGCAGCCTGTATGGGGGACAAGAGACCCAGTACTTC. Amino acid sequence: CASSLYGGQETQYF.

V and J are TRBV27 and TRBJ2-2; no firm D call. The CDR3 totals 13 residues. Looked up from germline, CDR1 is MNHEY and CDR2 is SMNVEV (reference sequence). V was cut by 7 bases and J by 0 bases, with 6 bases left in between. The CDR3 reads CASISANTGELFF. CDR3 sequence (DNA): TGTGCCAGCATTTCCGCGAACACCGGGGAGCTGTTTTTT.

This clone has only a few counts. The chain employs TRBV30 and TRBJ2-3, with D maybe TRBD1 (5 bases). The CDR3 spans 16 residues. Trimming left V 0 bases short and J 1 base short, with 14 bases between. Germline loops: CDR1 GTSNPN, CDR2 SVGIG (reference sequence). For the CDR3, the DNA is TGTGCCTGGAGTGTGGGTGGACAAACCCGCACAGATACGCAGTATTTT. Its translation is CAWSVGGQTRTDTQYF.

V is TRBV27 and J is TRBJ1-1; D unresolved. Germline V gene sequence: CDR1 MNHEY, CDR2 SMNVEV (reference sequence). The V end was cut by 6 bases, the J end by 4 bases, with 6 bases between. This CDR3 region has 11 residues. CDR3 sequence (DNA): TGTGCCAGCAGCGGGCTCACTGAAGCTTTCTTT. This gives the protein CASSGLTEAFF.

CDR3 sequence (DNA): TGTGCCAGTAGTGGGGCACAGGGCAATCAGCCCCAGCATTTT. It is translated as CASSGAQGNQPQHF. The chain carries TRBV19 and TRBJ1-5, with D perhaps TRBD1 (5 bases). Germline-derived CDR1 and CDR2 are LNHDA and SQIVND (reference sequence). Trimming left V 5 bases short and J 2 bases short, with 10 bases between. This CDR3 region has 14 residues.

The rearrangement joins TRBV4-1 to TRBJ2-7, with no clear D. This CDR3 has 14 amino acids. The V end was cut by 4 bases, the J end by 3 bases, with 13 bases between. Germline values: CDR1 MGHRA, CDR2 YSYEKL. The CDR3 nucleotides read TGCGCCAGCAGCCCCTACTACACGGGCTACGAGCAGTACTTC. This encodes CASSPYYTGYEQYF.

Only a few counts were recorded for this clone. The gene calls are TRBV5-1 and TRBJ1-2; no firm D call. The V end lost 3 bases, the J end lost 8 bases, and 8 bases lay between the germline ends. This CDR3 has 11 residues. Germline loops: CDR1 SGHRS, CDR2 YFSETQ. This chain's CDR3 is CASSSSGGYTF. The CDR3 nucleotides read TGCGCCAGCAGCTCCTCCGGGGGCTACACCTTC.

The V gene is TRBV5-1, the J gene TRBJ1-1, with D uncertain. Trimming shortened V by 0 bases and J by 4 bases, and 13 bases separated the two germline ends. The CDR3 runs 15 residues. Germline CDR1 reads SGHRS; CDR2 reads YFSETQ. CDR3 in DNA: TGCGCCAGCAGCTTGGGGATCAGAACTTCCACTGAAGCTTTCTTT. Its translation is CASSLGIRTSTEAFF.

The chain joins TRBV6-1 to TRBJ2-2; D unresolved. CDR3 size: 14 residues. V shed 7 bases and J shed 0 bases, with 9 bases lying between them. Germline CDR1 MNHNS, CDR2 SASEGT. Written as DNA, the CDR3 is TGTGCCAGCACGGTCACCCCGAACACCGGGGAGCTGTTTTTT. It translates to CASTVTPNTGELFF.

As regards this clone: Within the sample, other DNA sequences also encode this same CDR3. V is TRBV30 and J is TRBJ2-5, with D perhaps matching TRBD1 or TRBD2 (6 bases each). Per germline, CDR1 GTSNPN and CDR2 SVGIG (reference sequence). The CDR3 runs 12 residues. Trimming cost V 4 bases and J 5 bases, with 11 bases left between them. CDR3 nucleotide sequence: TGTGCCTGGAAGGGGGGTGAGGAGACCCAGTACTTC. This gives the protein CAWKGGEETQYF.

The V gene is TRBV6-5, the J gene TRBJ2-1, with 10 nucleotides matching TRBD2. Trimming cost V 6 bases and J 5 bases; bases outside gene matches: 7. CDR1 MNHEY and CDR2 SVGAGI come from the germline V gene. The CDR3 totals 15 residues. The CDR3 region has the DNA TGTGCCAGCAGCCCTCTAGCGGGGGTTAACAATGAGCAGTTCTTC. This gives the protein CASSPLAGVNNEQFF.

In its sample, this clone was seen a few times. This chain uses TRBV7-2 with TRBJ1-2; tentatively, D is TRBD1 (6 bases). CDR3 length: 14 amino acids. The germline V and J ends were trimmed by 5 bases and 3 bases, with 13 bases remaining between them. In germline, CDR1 is SGHTA, CDR2 FQGNSA. The CDR3 reads CASSPPTGHYGYTF. In DNA form, the CDR3 reads TGTGCCAGCAGCCCCCCGACAGGCCACTATGGCTACACCTTC.

The CDR3 reads CAWGQGIAEQYF. The CDR3 DNA sequence: TGTGCCTGGGGACAGGGGATCGCCGAGCAGTACTTC. The V gene is TRBV30, the J gene TRBJ2-7; 9 nucleotides align to TRBD1. The germline V gene encodes CDR1 GTSNPN and CDR2 SVGIG (reference sequence). V gave up 5 bases and J gave up 6 bases; unmatched junction bases: 5. This CDR3 has 12 residues.

The V gene is TRBV2, the J gene TRBJ2-1; 7 bases line up with TRBD1. Trimming cost V 6 bases and J 15 bases; bases outside gene matches: 8. The CDR3 has 11 residues. The germline gives CDR1 SNHLY, CDR2 FYNNEI. CDR3 bases: TGTGCCAGCAGAGAGGGGGCGGTTACGTTCTTC. Protein sequence: CASREGAVTFF.

The rearrangement joins TRBV10-1 to TRBJ2-7, with D possibly TRBD1 on 6 matching bases. Trimming cost V 2 bases and J 3 bases, with 8 bases left between them. Looked up from germline, CDR1 is WNHNN and CDR2 is SYGVQD (reference sequence). The CDR3 loop spans 13 amino acids. CDR3 DNA: TGCGCCAGCAGTGAGATAGGGGGCTACGAGCAGTACTTC. It translates to CASSEIGGYEQYF.

Only a few counts were recorded for this clone. The V and J genes are TRBV5-1 and TRBJ1-1; D remains unclear. V dropped 6 bases and J dropped 1 base, with 10 bases sitting between them. The germline V gene has CDR1 SGHRS and CDR2 YFSETQ. This CDR3 is 13 amino acids long. CDR3 protein: CASMRVPNTEAFF. The CDR3 coding sequence is TGCGCCAGCATGAGGGTACCGAACACTGAAGCTTTCTTT.

V and J are TRBV30 and TRBJ2-6; 7 bases are a match to TRBD1. V dropped 2 bases and J dropped 5; count of bases not matched to a gene: 15. Germline V gives CDR1 GTSNPN, CDR2 SVGIG (reference sequence). The CDR3 runs to 18 residues. The CDR3, as DNA: TGTGCCTGGAGTCCCTCGGACAGGTACCTAGGTAGGGCCAACGTCCTGACTTTC. As protein: CAWSPSDRYLGRANVLTF.

This rearrangement joins TRBV7-9 to TRBJ1-5, with D unresolved. This CDR3 has 15 amino acids. The V and J ends lost 4 bases and 2 bases respectively, with 12 bases between them. Germline V gene lookup returns CDR1 SEHNR and CDR2 FQNEAQ (reference sequence). CDR3 DNA: TGTGCCAGCAGCTCCGATGACACTGGCAATCAGCCCCAGCATTTT. Protein sequence: CASSSDDTGNQPQHF. Supplemented by reference TRBV7-9 and TRBJ1-5, the full variable domain reads DTGVSQNPRHKITKRGQNVTFRCDPISEHNRLYWYRQTLGQGPEFLTYFQNEAQLEKSRLLSDRFSAERPKGSFSTLEIQRTEQGDSAMYLCASSSDDTGNQPQHFGDGTRLSIL.

This CDR3 reads CASSLSGANVLTF. CDR3 nucleotide sequence: TGTGCCAGCAGCTTATCTGGGGCCAACGTCCTGACTTTC. The chain employs TRBV11-2 and TRBJ2-6; D uncertain. The V end was cut by 2 bases, the J end by 1 base, with 0 bases between. Looked up from germline, CDR1 is SGHAT and CDR2 is FQNNGV. This CDR3 is built from 13 residues.